This is a list of T cell receptor beta chains from one sample in a study of T cell changes during pregnancy in multiple sclerosis. The data were produced by immunoSEQ multiplex PCR, yet TCRdb's version contains in-frame clones alone and is incomplete. This sample has tens of thousands of clones, with 91% found just once. The sample in question was CD4+ T cells from peripheral blood mononuclear cells, obtained in the second trimester of pregnancy. Receptor source: a female donor in good health, enrolled as a control in a pregnancy study. CDR3s include the opening cysteine and the closing phenylalanine or tryptophan. Fields, in order: clone size, V gene, J gene, D gene, CDR3 protein, CDR3 DNA. D genes are given only for firm matches. Rows may omit the clone size; those that give it use once, few, many or a size class.

size: few
V: TRBV6-6
J: TRBJ1-1
D: -
CDR3: CASGPGGKVNTEAFF
DNA: TGTGCCAGCGGACCCGGGGGGAAGGTGAACACTGAAGCTTTCTTT

size: -
V: TRBV14
J: TRBJ2-5
D: -
CDR3: CASSRGLGETQYF
DNA: TGTGCCAGCAGCCGCGGACTTGGGGAGACCCAGTACTTC

size: -
V: TRBV9
J: TRBJ2-1
D: -
CDR3: CASSPHSGDEQFF
DNA: TGTGCCAGCAGCCCCCATTCGGGAGATGAGCAGTTCTTC

size: -
V: TRBV2
J: TRBJ2-5
D: TRBD1
CDR3: CASRQGETQYF
DNA: TGTGCCAGCAGACAGGGGGAGACCCAGTACTTC

size: -
V: TRBV28
J: TRBJ2-7
D: TRBD1
CDR3: CASLRTGTYEQYF
DNA: TGTGCCAGCTTACGGACAGGGACTTACGAGCAGTACTTC

size: -
V: TRBV9
J: TRBJ2-3
D: TRBD1
CDR3: CASSVVQDRGVQGTQYF
DNA: TGTGCCAGCAGCGTAGTTCAGGACAGGGGGGTCCAGGGTACGCAGTATTTT

size: -
V: TRBV29-1
J: TRBJ1-2
D: -
CDR3: CSVDKEFYGYTF
DNA: TGCAGCGTTGATAAGGAGTTCTACGGCTACACCTTC

size: medium-sized
V: TRBV5-4
J: TRBJ1-1
D: -
CDR3: CASILDKSNTEAFF
DNA: TGTGCCAGCATCCTCGATAAGAGCAACACTGAAGCTTTCTTT

size: -
V: TRBV5-6
J: TRBJ1-2
D: TRBD1
CDR3: CASSSGGKYGYTF
DNA: TGTGCCAGCAGCTCAGGGGGCAAGTATGGCTACACCTTC

size: -
V: TRBV19
J: TRBJ2-1
D: TRBD1
CDR3: CASRPGTGGSYEQFF
DNA: TGTGCCAGTAGGCCAGGGACAGGGGGGTCGTATGAGCAGTTCTTC

size: -
V: TRBV2
J: TRBJ1-5
D: -
CDR3: CAGSEEAGPNQPQHF
DNA: TGTGCCGGATCGGAGGAGGCAGGCCCTAATCAGCCCCAGCATTTT

size: -
V: TRBV5-4
J: TRBJ2-1
D: TRBD2
CDR3: CASSLRSGGHNEQFF
DNA: TGTGCCAGCAGCTTGCGATCGGGGGGTCACAATGAGCAGTTCTTC

size: -
V: TRBV6-5
J: TRBJ1-5
D: -
CDR3: CASSKIQGYNQPQHF
DNA: TGTGCCAGCAGCAAGATACAGGGCTACAATCAGCCCCAGCATTTT

size: few
V: TRBV15
J: TRBJ1-1
D: TRBD1
CDR3: CATSKGQGNTEAFF
DNA: TGTGCCACCAGCAAGGGACAGGGGAACACTGAAGCTTTCTTT

size: -
V: TRBV11-2
J: TRBJ2-3
D: -
CDR3: CASSPFSRGDTQYF
DNA: TGTGCCAGCAGCCCCTTCTCCAGGGGTGATACGCAGTATTTT

size: once
V: TRBV19
J: TRBJ1-1
D: -
CDR3: CASSIGAGAVTEAFF
DNA: TGTGCCAGTAGTATAGGGGCAGGGGCCGTCACTGAAGCTTTCTTT

size: -
V: TRBV9
J: TRBJ1-3
D: TRBD1
CDR3: CASSDAGGEGNTIYF
DNA: TGTGCCAGCAGCGACGCAGGGGGAGAAGGAAACACCATATATTTT

size: -
V: TRBV11-2
J: TRBJ2-7
D: TRBD2
CDR3: CASSPGLAGIEQYF
DNA: TGTGCCAGCAGCCCAGGACTAGCGGGGATCGAGCAGTACTTC

size: -
V: TRBV29-1
J: TRBJ2-7
D: TRBD2
CDR3: CSVQAGGTYEQYF
DNA: TGCAGCGTTCAAGCGGGAGGGACCTACGAGCAGTACTTC

size: -
V: TRBV28
J: TRBJ1-5
D: -
CDR3: CASSVGGGNQPQHF
DNA: TGTGCCAGCAGTGTAGGGGGGGGCAATCAGCCCCAGCATTTT

size: -
V: TRBV6-4
J: TRBJ2-2
D: -
CDR3: CASSDSSTGELFF
DNA: TGTGCCAGCAGTGACTCTAGCACCGGGGAGCTGTTTTTT

size: -
V: TRBV18
J: TRBJ1-2
D: TRBD1
CDR3: CASSLKNARDSKDGYTF
DNA: TGTGCCAGCTCACTCAAAAACGCCCGGGACAGTAAAGATGGCTACACCTTC

size: -
V: TRBV7-3
J: TRBJ1-1
D: -
CDR3: CASSLMGGNTEAFF
DNA: TGTGCCAGCAGCTTAATGGGGGGGAACACTGAAGCTTTCTTT

size: -
V: TRBV5-1
J: TRBJ1-2
D: -
CDR3: CASSLTPQGSDGYTF
DNA: TGCGCCAGCAGCTTGACGCCCCAAGGGAGTGACGGCTACACCTTC

size: -
V: TRBV28
J: TRBJ1-3
D: -
CDR3: CASSDSGNTIYF
DNA: TGTGCCAGCAGCGACAGTGGAAACACCATATATTTT

size: -
V: TRBV21-1
J: TRBJ2-5
D: -
CDR3: CASSSVPSHKQETQYF
DNA: TGTGCCAGCAGCTCGGTTCCTAGCCACAAACAAGAGACCCAGTACTTC

size: -
V: TRBV6-5
J: TRBJ1-2
D: TRBD1
CDR3: CASRFRDRANYGYTF
DNA: TGTGCCAGCAGATTCCGGGACAGGGCTAACTATGGCTACACCTTC

size: -
V: TRBV7-9
J: TRBJ2-1
D: -
CDR3: CASSLARVNEQFF
DNA: TGTGCCAGCAGCTTAGCGAGGGTTAATGAGCAGTTCTTC

size: -
V: TRBV5-1
J: TRBJ2-7
D: -
CDR3: CASSQGQGSIYEQYF
DNA: TGCGCCAGCAGCCAGGGTCAAGGATCAATCTACGAGCAGTACTTC

size: -
V: TRBV7-6
J: TRBJ2-5
D: TRBD2
CDR3: CASSGSRGSRETQYF
DNA: TGTGCCAGCAGCGGAAGCCGCGGGAGTCGTGAGACCCAGTACTTC

size: once
V: TRBV27
J: TRBJ2-3
D: -
CDR3: CASSRSGEDTQYF
DNA: TGTGCCAGCAGTCGGTCGGGGGAAGATACGCAGTATTTT

size: once
V: TRBV7-3
J: TRBJ1-6
D: TRBD1
CDR3: CASSWTGNNSPLHF
DNA: TGTGCCAGCAGCTGGACAGGGAACAATTCACCCCTCCACTTT

size: -
V: TRBV5-4
J: TRBJ2-3
D: -
CDR3: CASSLDSRADTQYF
DNA: TGTGCCAGCAGCTTGGATAGCAGGGCAGATACGCAGTATTTT

size: -
V: TRBV6-4
J: TRBJ2-3
D: TRBD2
CDR3: CASSEASGRADTQYF
DNA: TGTGCCAGCAGTGAGGCTAGCGGGAGGGCAGATACGCAGTATTTT

size: -
V: TRBV30
J: TRBJ2-3
D: -
CDR3: CAWSASRVLGSTDTQYF
DNA: TGTGCCTGGAGTGCAAGCAGGGTCTTAGGGAGCACAGATACGCAGTATTTT

size: -
V: TRBV11-2
J: TRBJ2-1
D: -
CDR3: CASSLDRVNEQFF
DNA: TGTGCCAGCAGCTTAGACAGGGTCAATGAGCAGTTCTTC

size: once
V: TRBV9
J: TRBJ2-1
D: TRBD2
CDR3: CASSVVAGEYNEQFF
DNA: TGTGCCAGCAGCGTAGTCGCGGGGGAGTACAATGAGCAGTTCTTC

size: -
V: TRBV7-2
J: TRBJ2-7
D: TRBD1
CDR3: CASSRAGGSDYEQYF
DNA: TGTGCCAGCAGCCGGGCAGGGGGCTCAGACTACGAGCAGTACTTC

size: -
V: TRBV30
J: TRBJ2-7
D: -
CDR3: CAWSHPSYYEQYF
DNA: TGTGCCTGGAGCCATCCAAGCTACTACGAGCAGTACTTC

size: -
V: TRBV11-2
J: TRBJ2-1
D: TRBD2
CDR3: CASRRGTSGPSYNEQFF
DNA: TGTGCCAGCAGAAGAGGGACTAGCGGGCCTTCCTACAATGAGCAGTTCTTC

size: -
V: TRBV28
J: TRBJ1-4
D: -
CDR3: CASSRAGSTNEKLFF
DNA: TGTGCCAGCAGCAGGGCCGGCTCAACTAATGAAAAACTGTTTTTT

size: once
V: TRBV19
J: TRBJ2-7
D: -
CDR3: CASSPEGGTYEQYF
DNA: TGTGCCAGTAGTCCAGAGGGGGGGACCTACGAGCAGTACTTC

size: -
V: TRBV25-1
J: TRBJ2-7
D: -
CDR3: CASSVQGNEQYF
DNA: TGTGCCAGCAGTGTTCAGGGGAACGAGCAGTACTTC